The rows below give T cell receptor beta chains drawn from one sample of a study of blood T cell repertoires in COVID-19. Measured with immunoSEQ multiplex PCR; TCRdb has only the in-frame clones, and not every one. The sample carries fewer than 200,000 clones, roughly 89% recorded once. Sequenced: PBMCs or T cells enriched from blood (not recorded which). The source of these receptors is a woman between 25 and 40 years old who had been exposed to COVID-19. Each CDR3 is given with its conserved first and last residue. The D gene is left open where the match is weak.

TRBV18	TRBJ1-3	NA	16	CASSSGSLNTGNTIYF
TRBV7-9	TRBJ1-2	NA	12	CASRGRGFSYTF
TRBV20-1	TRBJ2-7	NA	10	CSARGPGQYF
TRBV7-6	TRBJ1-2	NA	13	CASSLGYQYGYTF
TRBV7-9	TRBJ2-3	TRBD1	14	CASSLTGIADTQYF
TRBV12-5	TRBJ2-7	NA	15	CASAGDSPTAYEQYF
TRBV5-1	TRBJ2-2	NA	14	CASSKGMGPGELFF
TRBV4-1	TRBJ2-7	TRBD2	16	CASSQAWTSGDYEQYF
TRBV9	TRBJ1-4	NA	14	CASSGGEVGEKLFF
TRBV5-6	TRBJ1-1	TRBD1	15	CASTPGTGRYTEAFF
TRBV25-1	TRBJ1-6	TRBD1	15	CASSVGTGGNSPLHF
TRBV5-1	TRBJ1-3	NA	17	CASSLDVIRQAGNTIYF
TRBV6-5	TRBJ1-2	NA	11	CASRGLYGYTF
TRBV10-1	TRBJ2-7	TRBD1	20	CASSGQGIWSYFWGIGEQYF
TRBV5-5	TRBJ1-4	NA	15	CASSLGWRANEKLFF
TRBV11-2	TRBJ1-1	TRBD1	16	CASSLDLSGGEGEAFF
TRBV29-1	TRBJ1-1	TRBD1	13	CSAKTGQNTEAFF
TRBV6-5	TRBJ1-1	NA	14	CASSPQGAYTEAFF
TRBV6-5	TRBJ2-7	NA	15	CASTTEQASSYEQYF
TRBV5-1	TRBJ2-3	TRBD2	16	CASSLNSGGALDTQYF
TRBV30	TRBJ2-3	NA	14	CAWSVPKYADTQYF
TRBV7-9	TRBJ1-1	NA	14	CASSLAGAANEAFF
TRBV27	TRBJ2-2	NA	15	CATSRWGGNTGELFF
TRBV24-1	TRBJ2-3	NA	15	CATSDFQGSTDTQYF
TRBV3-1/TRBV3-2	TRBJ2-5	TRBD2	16	CASSQDVAGGRKTQYF
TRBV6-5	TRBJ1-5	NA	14	CASSDSGGGQPQHF
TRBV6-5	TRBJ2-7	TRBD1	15	CASRRPGTGASEQYF
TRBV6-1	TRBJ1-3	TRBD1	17	CASSGGTGRRIGNTIYF
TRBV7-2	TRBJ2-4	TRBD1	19	CASSLEAPQGKGAKNIQYF
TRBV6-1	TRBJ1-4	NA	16	CASSELRLRSGEKLFF
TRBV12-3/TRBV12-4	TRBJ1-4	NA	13	CASRRGLGEKLFF
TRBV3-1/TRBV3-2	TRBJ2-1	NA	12	CASSRGGNEQFF
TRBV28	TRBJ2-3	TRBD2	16	CASQPGTSGGPDTQYF
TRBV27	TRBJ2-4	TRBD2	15	CASRRGGGAKNIQYF
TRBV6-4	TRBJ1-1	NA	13	CATSQEENTEAFF
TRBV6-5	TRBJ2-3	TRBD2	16	CASSYPIAGSTDTQYF
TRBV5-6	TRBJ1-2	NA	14	CASSLGGRNYGYTF
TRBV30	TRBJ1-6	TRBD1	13	CAFSGQEDSPLHF
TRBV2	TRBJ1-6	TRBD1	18	CASSVTKDREVWNSPLHF
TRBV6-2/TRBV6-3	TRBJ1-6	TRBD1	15	CASTPLTDRDSPLHF
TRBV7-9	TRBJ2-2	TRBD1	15	CASSSQGTNTGELFF
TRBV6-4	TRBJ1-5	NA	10	CARLHQPQHF
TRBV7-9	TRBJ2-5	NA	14	CASSLDLSQETQYF
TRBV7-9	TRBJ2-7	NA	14	CASSLDRREGEQYF
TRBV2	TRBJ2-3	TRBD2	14	CASRNRTSRDTQYF
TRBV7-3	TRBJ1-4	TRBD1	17	CASSLNGAGTGEEKLFF
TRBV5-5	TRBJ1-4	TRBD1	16	CASSKGQGARDEKLFF